This TCR beta chain was sequenced during a study of T cell repertoires in cytomegalovirus infection. Overall study context: Shared public TCR beta signatures pointed to both CMV infection and a matching HLA type. Findings of the study overall: Within the response measured ex vivo, HLA-C-restricted CMV-specific TCR beta clonotypes were dominant. Summed public TCR beta family frequency identified CMV carriers bearing the relevant HLA.

One entry per CDR3 protein, called by TCRdb with MiXCR from the reads. The table lists more than 650,000 distinct CDR3 sequences, about 40% of them singletons, with about 2.8% in the top ten. This CDR3 has 16 amino acids. CDR1 is DFQATT, CDR2 SNEGSKA, per germline (reference sequence). The trim removed 0 bases at V and 7 bases at J, leaving 11 bases unmatched. This clonotype was picked up one time. The antigen is not known. The sample taken for sequencing was PBMCs. The chain is built from TRBV20-1 and TRBJ1-5, with 8 positions matching TRBD1. The clonotype was recovered from a human donor in good health (CMV status not recorded). Some clones in this sample may be carry-over from other donors' samples. The CDR3 is CSARDLWRTGTQPQHF. The CDR3, as DNA: TGCAGTGCTAGAGATCTATGGCGGACAGGGACGCAGCCCCAGCATTTT.